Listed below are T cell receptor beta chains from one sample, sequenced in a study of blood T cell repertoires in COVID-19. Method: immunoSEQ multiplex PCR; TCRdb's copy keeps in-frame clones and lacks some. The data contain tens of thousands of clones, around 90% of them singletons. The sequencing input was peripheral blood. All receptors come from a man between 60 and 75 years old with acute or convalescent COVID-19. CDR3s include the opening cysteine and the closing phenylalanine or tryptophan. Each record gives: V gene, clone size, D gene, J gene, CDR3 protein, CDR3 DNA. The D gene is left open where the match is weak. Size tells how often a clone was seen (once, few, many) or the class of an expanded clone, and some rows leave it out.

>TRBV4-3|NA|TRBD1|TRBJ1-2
CASSPRTGADYGYTF
TGCGCCAGCAGCCCTCGGACAGGGGCCGACTATGGCTACACCTTC
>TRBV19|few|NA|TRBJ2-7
CASSWESGTYEQYF
TGTGCCAGTAGTTGGGAGTCGGGGACCTACGAGCAGTACTTC
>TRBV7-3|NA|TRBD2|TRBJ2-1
CASSYPMAGAYNEQFF
TGTGCCAGCAGCTACCCTATGGCGGGAGCCTACAATGAGCAGTTCTTC
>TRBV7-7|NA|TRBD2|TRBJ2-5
CASSLGLAGIQETQYF
TGTGCTAGCAGCTTAGGGCTAGCGGGTATCCAAGAGACCCAGTACTTC
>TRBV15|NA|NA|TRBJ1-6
CATSRPGGRGSPLHF
TGTGCCACCAGCAGACCAGGCGGGCGAGGATCACCCCTCCACTTT
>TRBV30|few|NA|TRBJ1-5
CASGEGGGPGSNQPQHF
TGTGCCTCGGGGGAAGGAGGCGGGCCGGGTAGCAATCAGCCCCAGCATTTT
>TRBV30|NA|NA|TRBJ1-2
CAWSVAAPGGYTF
TGTGCCTGGAGTGTAGCGGCCCCGGGGGGCTACACCTTC
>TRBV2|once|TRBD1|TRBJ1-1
CASSARTGGNTEAFF
TGTGCCAGCAGCGCCAGGACAGGGGGGAACACTGAAGCTTTCTTT
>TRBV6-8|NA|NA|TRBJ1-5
CASSYWENSNQPQHF
TGTGCCAGCAGTTACTGGGAGAATAGCAATCAGCCCCAGCATTTT
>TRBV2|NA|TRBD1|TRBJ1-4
CASSPWTGGDEKLFF
TGTGCCAGCAGCCCCTGGACAGGAGGTGATGAAAAACTGTTTTTT
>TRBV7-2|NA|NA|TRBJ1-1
CASSFQGSIDTEAFF
TGTGCCAGCAGCTTTCAGGGTTCAATCGACACTGAAGCTTTCTTT
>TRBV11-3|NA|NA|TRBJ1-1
CASSPSRGVSTEAFF
TGTGCCAGCAGCCCCAGTCGGGGGGTGAGCACTGAAGCTTTCTTT
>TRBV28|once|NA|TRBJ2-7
CASNEDWVRYEQYF
TGTGCCAGCAACGAGGACTGGGTAAGGTACGAGCAGTACTTC
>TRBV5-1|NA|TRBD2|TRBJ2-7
CASSPGLKSYEQYF
TGCGCCAGCAGCCCGGGACTAAAATCCTACGAGCAGTACTTC
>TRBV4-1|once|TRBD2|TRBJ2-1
CASSQDFLAGNNEQFF
TGCGCCAGCAGCCAAGATTTCCTAGCGGGGAACAATGAGCAGTTCTTC
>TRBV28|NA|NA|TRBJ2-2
CASGDGGVSNTGELFF
TGTGCCAGCGGTGACGGGGGAGTGTCGAACACCGGGGAGCTGTTTTTT
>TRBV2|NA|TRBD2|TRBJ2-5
CASSGRGGQNQETQYF
TGTGCCAGCAGTGGGCGGGGGGGACAGAATCAAGAGACCCAGTACTTC
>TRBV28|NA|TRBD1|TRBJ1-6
CASRSGTGGPLSPLHF
TGTGCCAGCAGGTCCGGGACAGGGGGCCCGCTCTCACCCCTCCACTTT
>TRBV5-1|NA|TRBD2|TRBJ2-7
CASSPETSAYGYEQYF
TGCGCCAGCAGCCCTGAGACTAGCGCCTATGGCTACGAGCAGTACTTC
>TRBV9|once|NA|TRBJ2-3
CASSETGTSTDTQYF
TGTGCCAGCAGCGAGACAGGGACTAGCACAGATACGCAGTATTTT
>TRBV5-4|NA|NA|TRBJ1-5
CASSMGPTGQPQHF
TGTGCCAGCAGCATGGGACCGACTGGCCAGCCCCAGCATTTT
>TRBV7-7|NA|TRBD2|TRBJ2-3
CASSLETSGRIRHTTDTQYF
TGTGCTAGCAGCTTGGAAACTAGCGGGAGAATCCGCCACACCACAGATACGCAGTATTTT
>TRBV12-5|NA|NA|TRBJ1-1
CASSGQSYTEAFF
TGTGCTAGTTCCGGACAGTCCTACACTGAAGCTTTCTTT
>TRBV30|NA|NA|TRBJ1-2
CAWNLGNYGYTF
TGTGCCTGGAATCTGGGCAATTATGGCTACACCTTC
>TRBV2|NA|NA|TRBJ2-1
CASSEGRDPSYNEQFF
TGTGCCAGCAGTGAAGGGCGGGACCCCTCCTACAATGAGCAGTTCTTC
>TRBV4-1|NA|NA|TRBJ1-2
CASSQEMRSNYGYTF
TGCGCCAGCAGCCAAGAAATGAGATCTAACTATGGCTACACCTTC
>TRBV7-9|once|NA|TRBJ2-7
CASSPGNSYEQYF
TGTGCCAGCAGCCCCGGGAACTCCTACGAGCAGTACTTC
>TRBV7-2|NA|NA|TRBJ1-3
CASSLEVSGNTIYF
TGTGCCAGCAGCCTGGAGGTCTCTGGAAACACCATATATTTT
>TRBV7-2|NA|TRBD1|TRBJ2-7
CASSSGGPYEQYF
TGTGCCAGCAGCTCAGGGGGCCCATACGAGCAGTACTTC
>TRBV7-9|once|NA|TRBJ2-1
CASSPEGEPYNEQFF
TGTGCCAGCAGCCCCGAGGGGGAACCCTACAATGAGCAGTTCTTC
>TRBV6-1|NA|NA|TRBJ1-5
CASSGNRHSNQPQHF
TGTGCCAGCAGTGGGAACAGGCATAGCAATCAGCCCCAGCATTTT
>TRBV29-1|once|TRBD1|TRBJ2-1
CSAGQGFYNEQFF
TGCAGCGCCGGACAGGGTTTCTACAATGAGCAGTTCTTC
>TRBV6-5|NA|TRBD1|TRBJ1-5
CASSPGQGSQPQHF
TGTGCCAGCAGCCCCGGACAGGGAAGTCAGCCCCAGCATTTT
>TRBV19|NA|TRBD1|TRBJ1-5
CASNLDRRQPQHF
TGTGCCAGTAATTTGGACAGGCGGCAGCCCCAGCATTTT
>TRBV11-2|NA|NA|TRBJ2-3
CASSLGSTDTQYF
TGTGCCAGCAGCTTAGGGAGTACAGATACGCAGTATTTT
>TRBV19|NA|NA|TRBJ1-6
CASRSGGVDNSPLHF
TGTGCCAGTAGATCCGGAGGGGTGGATAATTCACCCCTCCACTTT
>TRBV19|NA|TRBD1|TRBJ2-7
CASSGTGRYEQYF
TGTGCCAGTAGCGGGACAGGGAGGTACGAGCAGTACTTC
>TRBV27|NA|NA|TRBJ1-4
CASSRGGRGEKLFF
TGTGCCAGCAGCCGAGGGGGAAGGGGTGAAAAACTGTTTTTT
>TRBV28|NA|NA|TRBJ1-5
CASSFQGLHQPQHF
TGTGCCAGCAGTTTTCAGGGGCTGCATCAGCCCCAGCATTTT
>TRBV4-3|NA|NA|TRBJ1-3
CASSPHRSSGNTIYF
TGCGCCAGCAGCCCCCATAGGAGCTCTGGAAACACCATATATTTT
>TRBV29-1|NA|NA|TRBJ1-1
CSGGGPSEAFF
TGCAGCGGAGGGGGACCGAGTGAAGCTTTCTTT
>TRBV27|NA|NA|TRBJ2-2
CATSSVRAGELFF
TGTGCCACCTCTAGCGTGAGGGCCGGGGAGCTGTTTTTT
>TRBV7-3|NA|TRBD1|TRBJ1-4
CASSYRQGEKLFF
TGTGCCAGCAGCTACCGACAGGGGGAAAAACTGTTTTTT
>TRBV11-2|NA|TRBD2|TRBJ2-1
CASSQTGTSGYNEQFF
TGTGCCAGCAGCCAGACCGGGACTAGCGGCTACAATGAGCAGTTCTTC
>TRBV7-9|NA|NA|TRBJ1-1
CASSPLMNTEAFF
TGTGCCAGCAGCCCCCTTATGAACACTGAAGCTTTCTTT
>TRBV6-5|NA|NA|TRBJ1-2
CASSSHRSGGYTF
TGTGCCAGCAGTTCCCACAGGAGTGGAGGCTACACCTTC
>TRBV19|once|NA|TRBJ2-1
CASSMRSGDYNEQFF
TGTGCCAGTAGTATGCGGTCCGGGGACTACAATGAGCAGTTCTTC
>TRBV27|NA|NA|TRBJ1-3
CASSLDRDSSGNTIYF
TGTGCCAGCAGTCTGGACCGGGACTCATCTGGAAACACCATATATTTT
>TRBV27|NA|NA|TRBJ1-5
CASSREPRNSNQPQHF
TGTGCCAGCAGCAGGGAACCCAGGAATAGCAATCAGCCCCAGCATTTT
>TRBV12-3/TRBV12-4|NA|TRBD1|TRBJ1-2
CASRADRAYGYTF
TGTGCCAGCAGGGCGGACAGGGCGTATGGCTACACCTTC
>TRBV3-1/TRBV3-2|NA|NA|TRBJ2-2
CASSQVQGANTGELFF
TGTGCCAGCAGCCAAGTCCAGGGCGCGAACACCGGGGAGCTGTTTTTT
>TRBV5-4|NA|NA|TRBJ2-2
CASSLGQLTGELFF
TGTGCCAGCAGCTTAGGACAGCTCACCGGGGAGCTGTTTTTT
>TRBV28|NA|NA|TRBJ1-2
CASSLGGVYGYTF
TGTGCCAGCAGTTTAGGGGGGGTCTATGGCTACACCTTC
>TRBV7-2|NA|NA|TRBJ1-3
CASSTRAGALSGNTIYF
TGTGCCAGCAGCACCCGTGCGGGGGCTTTGTCTGGAAACACCATATATTTT